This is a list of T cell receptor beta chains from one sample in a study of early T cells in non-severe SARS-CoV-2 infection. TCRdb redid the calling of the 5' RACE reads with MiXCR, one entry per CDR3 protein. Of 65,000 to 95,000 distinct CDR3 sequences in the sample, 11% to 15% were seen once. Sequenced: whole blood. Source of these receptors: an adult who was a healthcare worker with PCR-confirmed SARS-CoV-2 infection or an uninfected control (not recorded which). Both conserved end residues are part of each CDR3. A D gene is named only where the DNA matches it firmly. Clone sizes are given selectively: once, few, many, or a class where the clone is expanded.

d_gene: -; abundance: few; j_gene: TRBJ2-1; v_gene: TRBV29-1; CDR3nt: TGCAGCGTCCTACTCATCGGGACCTACAATGAGCAGTTCTTC; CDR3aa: CSVLLIGTYNEQFF
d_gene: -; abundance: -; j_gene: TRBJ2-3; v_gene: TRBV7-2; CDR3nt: TGTGCCAGCAGCTCCACTCAGGCATCGGGGACAGATACGCAGTATTTT; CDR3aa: CASSSTQASGTDTQYF
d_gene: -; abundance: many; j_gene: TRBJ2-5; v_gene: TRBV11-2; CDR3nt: TGTGCCAGCAGCTTGGACTCTTGGGGGGCCCAGTACTTC; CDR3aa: CASSLDSWGAQYF
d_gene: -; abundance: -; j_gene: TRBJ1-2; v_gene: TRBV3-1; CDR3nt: TGTGCCAGCAGCCATAGGGGCAGATATGACTATGGCTACACCTTC; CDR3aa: CASSHRGRYDYGYTF
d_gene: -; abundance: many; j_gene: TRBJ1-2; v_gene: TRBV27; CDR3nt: TGTGCCAGCAGTTCCTGCGGACACAATACTTGGGACTGCAGCTACACCTTC; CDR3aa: CASSSCGHNTWDCSYTF
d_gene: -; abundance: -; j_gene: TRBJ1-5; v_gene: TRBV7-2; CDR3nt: TGTGCCAGCAGCTTAGTTGGGGGGGATAGCAATCAGCCCCAGCATTTT; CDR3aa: CASSLVGGDSNQPQHF
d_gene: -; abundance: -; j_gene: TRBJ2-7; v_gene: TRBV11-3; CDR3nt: TGTGCCAGCAGCTTATGGAGGGGCCCCTGGTACGAGCAGTACTTC; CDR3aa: CASSLWRGPWYEQYF
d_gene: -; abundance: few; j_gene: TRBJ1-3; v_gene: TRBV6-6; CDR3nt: TGTGCCAGCAGCCCCACGAGGGAAAACACCATATATTTT; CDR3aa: CASSPTRENTIYF
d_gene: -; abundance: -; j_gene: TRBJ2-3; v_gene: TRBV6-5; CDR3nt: TGTGCCAGCAGTTACGCCCCAACTAGCACAGATACGCAGTATTTT; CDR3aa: CASSYAPTSTDTQYF
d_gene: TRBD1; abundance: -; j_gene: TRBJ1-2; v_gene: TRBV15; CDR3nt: TGTGCCACCAGCCCCGGGACAGGGGGTAACTATGGCTACACCTTC; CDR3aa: CATSPGTGGNYGYTF
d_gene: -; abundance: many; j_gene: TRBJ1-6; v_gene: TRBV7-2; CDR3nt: TGTGCCAGCAGCCCCGGGAGTGGCAGGGTTAATTCACCCCTCCACTTT; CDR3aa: CASSPGSGRVNSPLHF
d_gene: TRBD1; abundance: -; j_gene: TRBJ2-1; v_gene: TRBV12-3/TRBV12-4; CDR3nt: TGTGCCAGCAGTCCCGGGACAGGGGACGAGCAGTTCTTC; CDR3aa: CASSPGTGDEQFF
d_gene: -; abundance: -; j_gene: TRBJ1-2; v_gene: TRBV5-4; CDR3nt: TGTGCCAGCAGCTTGGAGGCGGACGCCTATGGCTACACCTTC; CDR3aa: CASSLEADAYGYTF
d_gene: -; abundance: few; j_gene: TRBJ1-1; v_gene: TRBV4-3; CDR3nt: TGCGCCAGCAGCCCCAGGAGGCGGACTGAAGTTTTCTTT; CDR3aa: CASSPRRRTEVFF
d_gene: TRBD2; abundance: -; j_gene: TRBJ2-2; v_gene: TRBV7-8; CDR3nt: TGTGCCAGCAGCTTGCCGGGACTAGCCTCAACCGGGGAGCTGTTTTTT; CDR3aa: CASSLPGLASTGELFF
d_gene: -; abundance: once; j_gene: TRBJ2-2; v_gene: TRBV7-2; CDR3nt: TGTGCCAGCAGCTTGCGAGGGCGGACCGGGGAGCTGTTTTTT; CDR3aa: CASSLRGRTGELFF
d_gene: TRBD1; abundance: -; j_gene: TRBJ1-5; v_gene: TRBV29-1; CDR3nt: TGCAGCGTTGAAGGGGGGGACAGGGAAGACAATCAGCCCCAGCATTTT; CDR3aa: CSVEGGDREDNQPQHF
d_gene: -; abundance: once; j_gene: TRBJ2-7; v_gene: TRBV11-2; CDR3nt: TGTGCCAGCAGTCTTGGGACGGTGGGCGAGCAGTACTTC; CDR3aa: CASSLGTVGEQYF
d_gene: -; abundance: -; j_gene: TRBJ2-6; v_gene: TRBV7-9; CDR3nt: TGTGCCAGCAGCTTAAGTTCAGGGTCTGGGGCCAACGTCCTGACTTTC; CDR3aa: CASSLSSGSGANVLTF
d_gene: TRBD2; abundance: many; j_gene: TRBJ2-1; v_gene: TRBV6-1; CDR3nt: TGTGCCAGCAGCCCTAGCGGGGGCTACAATGAGCAGTTCTTC; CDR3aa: CASSPSGGYNEQFF
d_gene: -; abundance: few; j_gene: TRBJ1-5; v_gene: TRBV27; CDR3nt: TGTGCCAGCAGAAGTGAGAAATATAGCAATCAGCCCCAGCATTTT; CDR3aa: CASRSEKYSNQPQHF
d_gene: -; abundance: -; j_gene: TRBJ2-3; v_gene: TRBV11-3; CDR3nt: TGTGCCAGCAGCTTAGACTCTAGCACAGATACGCAGTATTTT; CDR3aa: CASSLDSSTDTQYF
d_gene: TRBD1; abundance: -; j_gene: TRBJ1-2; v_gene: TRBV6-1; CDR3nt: TGTGCCAGCAGTGAGGGGACAGGCGCTTATGGCTACACCTTC; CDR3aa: CASSEGTGAYGYTF
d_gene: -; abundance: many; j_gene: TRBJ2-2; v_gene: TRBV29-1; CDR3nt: TGCAGCGTTGTGGGGGGAGGAACTAACACCGGGGAGCTGTTTTTT; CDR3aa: CSVVGGGTNTGELFF
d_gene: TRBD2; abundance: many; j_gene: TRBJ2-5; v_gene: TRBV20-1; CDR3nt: TGCAGTGCTAGAGAGGTCCAGCGGGGGCAAGAGACCCAGTACTTC; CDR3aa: CSAREVQRGQETQYF
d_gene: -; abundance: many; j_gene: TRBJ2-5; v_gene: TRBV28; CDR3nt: TGTGCCAGCAGTCAGCAAGAGACCCAGTACTTC; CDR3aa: CASSQQETQYF
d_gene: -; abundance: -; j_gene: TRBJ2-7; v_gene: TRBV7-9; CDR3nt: TGTGCCAGCAGCTTAGGATCCGGCCAAATTTTGCAGTACTTC; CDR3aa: CASSLGSGQILQYF
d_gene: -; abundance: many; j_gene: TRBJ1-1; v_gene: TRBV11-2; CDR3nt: TGTGCCAGCAGCCCCGAATCGAGGGTAACAGCTTTCTTT; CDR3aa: CASSPESRVTAFF
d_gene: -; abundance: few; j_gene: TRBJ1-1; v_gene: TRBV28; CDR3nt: TGTGCCAGCAGTCCGGGGACCTCGAACACTGAAGCTTTCTTT; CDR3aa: CASSPGTSNTEAFF
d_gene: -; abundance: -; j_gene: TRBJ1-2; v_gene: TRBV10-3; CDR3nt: TGTGCCATCAGTGAGGCAGTGTATCAACCTTCTATTGGCTACACCTTC; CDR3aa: CAISEAVYQPSIGYTF
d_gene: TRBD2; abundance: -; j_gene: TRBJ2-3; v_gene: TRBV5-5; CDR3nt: TGTGCCAGCAGCTTACTAGCGGGGGGCCCCAGCCGCACAGATACGCAGTATTTT; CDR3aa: CASSLLAGGPSRTDTQYF
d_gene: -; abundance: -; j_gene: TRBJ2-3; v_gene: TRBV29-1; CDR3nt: TGCAGCGTTGTACTATCGCAAGATACGCAGTATTTT; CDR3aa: CSVVLSQDTQYF
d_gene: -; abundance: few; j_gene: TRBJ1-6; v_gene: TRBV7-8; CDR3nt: TGTGCCAGCAGCTTAGATAGCAGGGCCTATAATTCACCCCTCCACTTT; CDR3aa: CASSLDSRAYNSPLHF
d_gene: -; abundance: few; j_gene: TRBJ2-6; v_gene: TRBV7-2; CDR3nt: TGTGCCAGCAGCTTAAGACAGCACTCTGGGGCCAACGTCCTGACTTTC; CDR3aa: CASSLRQHSGANVLTF
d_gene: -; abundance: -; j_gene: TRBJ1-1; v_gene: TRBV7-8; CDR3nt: TGTGCCAGCAGCTTCCAGCCTAGGGACACTGAAGCTTTCTTT; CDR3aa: CASSFQPRDTEAFF
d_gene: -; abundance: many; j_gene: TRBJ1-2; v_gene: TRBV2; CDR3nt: TGTGCCAGCAGTGAGAGACAGCACTATGGCTACACCTTC; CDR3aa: CASSERQHYGYTF
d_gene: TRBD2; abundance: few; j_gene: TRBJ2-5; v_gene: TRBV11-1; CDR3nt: TGTGCCAGCAGCTTACGGCCTAGCGGGGGAATCCAAACGAGTGAGACCCAGTACTTC; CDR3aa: CASSLRPSGGIQTSETQYF
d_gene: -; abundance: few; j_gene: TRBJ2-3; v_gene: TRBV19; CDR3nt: -; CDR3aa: CASTSGLNTDTQYF
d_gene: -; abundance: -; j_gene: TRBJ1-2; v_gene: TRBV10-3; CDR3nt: TGTGCCATCAGTGGACAGCCTCAAAGCAACTATGGCTACACCTTC; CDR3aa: CAISGQPQSNYGYTF
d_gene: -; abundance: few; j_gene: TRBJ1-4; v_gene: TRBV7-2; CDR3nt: TGTGCCAGCAGCCCTATCGGGTCTGATAATGAAAAACTGTTTTTT; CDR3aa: CASSPIGSDNEKLFF
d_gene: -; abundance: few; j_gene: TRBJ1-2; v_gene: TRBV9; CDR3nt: TGTGCCAGCAGCGTAGAGGACGGCCTTGGCTACACCTTC; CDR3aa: CASSVEDGLGYTF
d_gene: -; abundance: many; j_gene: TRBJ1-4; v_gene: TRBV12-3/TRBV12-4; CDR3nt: TGTGCCAGCAGTTCCACACGATTGAAAAAACTGTTTTTT; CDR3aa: CASSSTRLKKLFF
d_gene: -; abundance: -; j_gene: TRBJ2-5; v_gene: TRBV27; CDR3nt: TGTGCCAGCAGTCCGACATCCCGCAGGGAGACCCAGTACTTC; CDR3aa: CASSPTSRRETQYF
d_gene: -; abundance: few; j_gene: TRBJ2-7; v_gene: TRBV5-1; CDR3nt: TGCGCCAGCAGCTCCCCGGACTCCTACGAGCAGTACTTC; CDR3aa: CASSSPDSYEQYF
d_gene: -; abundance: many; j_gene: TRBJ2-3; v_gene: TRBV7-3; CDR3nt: TGTGCCAGCAGCTTTGTGGGGGGTAGCACAGATACGCAGTATTTT; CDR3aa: CASSFVGGSTDTQYF
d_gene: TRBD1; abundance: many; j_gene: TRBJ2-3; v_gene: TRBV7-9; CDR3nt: TGTGCCAGCAGCTTTGGGACAGGGTTCAATACGCAGTATTTT; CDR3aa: CASSFGTGFNTQYF
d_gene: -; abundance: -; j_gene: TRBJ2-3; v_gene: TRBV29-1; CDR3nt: TGCAGCGTTGCCCCCCAGGCCACAGATACGCAGTATTTT; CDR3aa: CSVAPQATDTQYF
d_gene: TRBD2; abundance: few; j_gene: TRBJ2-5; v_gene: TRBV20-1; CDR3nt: TGCAGTGCTGGGCCCTTCCTAGCGGGGGACCAAGAGACCCAGTACTTC; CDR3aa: CSAGPFLAGDQETQYF